These 14 T cell receptor beta chains share one sample of origin, sequenced in a study of MAIT cells during Salmonella Paratyphi A infection. Study outcomes and limitations: MAIT cell TRBV usage was oligoclonal, favouring TRBV20 and TRBV6, and apparently unchanged by infection.

Time point defined: before S. Paratyphi A challenge (baseline). The MAIT cell gate was Valpha7.2+ CD161+ T cells, sorted by flow cytometry. TCRdb redid the calling of the 5' RACE reads with MiXCR, one entry per CDR3 protein. Among 950 to 1,100 distinct CDR3 sequences listed, 20% to 25% were seen once. These receptors' antigens are unknown. The specimen comprised MAIT cells from blood, sampled at the first sampling point of the challenge study. The origin of the receptors is a person aged 18 to 75 who was deliberately infected with Salmonella Paratyphi A in a paratyphoid fever challenge study.

There are a few counts of this clonotype. V is TRBV6-6 and J is TRBJ1-4; 10 bases map to TRBD1. The J segment lost 8 bases and the V segment lost 5 bases, leaving 8 bases of the junction unmatched. The CDR3 covers 15 residues. Germline V gene lookup returns CDR1 MNHNY and CDR2 SVGAGI (reference sequence). The CDR3 DNA reads TGTGCCAGCAGTCCGGGGCCGGACAGGGGGGAAAAACTGTTTTTT. Residues: CASSPGPDRGEKLFF.

This clonotype is labeled large (0.1 to 1%). The V gene is TRBV20-1, the J gene TRBJ2-7; TRBD2 aligns across 11 bases. Trimming cost V 2 bases and J 6 bases; bases outside gene matches: 9. This CDR3 comprises 15 residues. Germline lookup yields CDR1 DFQATT and CDR2 SNEGSKA (reference sequence). The CDR3 sequence: CSARSQLAGDLEQYF. CDR3 DNA sequence: TGCAGTGCTAGATCCCAACTAGCGGGAGACCTCGAGCAGTACTTC.

This clonotype was counted ten times or more. The rearrangement joins TRBV20-1 to TRBJ1-1; the D is unclear. CDR3 length: 13 amino acids. The V gene's germline CDR1 is DFQATT and CDR2 SNEGSKA (reference sequence). Trimming left V 4 bases short and J 1 base short, with 10 bases between. The CDR3: CSAKEGANTEAFF. The CDR3 coding sequence is TGCAGTGCTAAGGAGGGTGCGAACACTGAAGCTTTCTTT.

This clonotype is medium-sized (0.01 to 0.1%) within its sample. The rearrangement links TRBV6-4 to TRBJ1-1, with D maybe TRBD1 (5 bases). This CDR3 contains 15 residues. V was cut by 7 bases and J by 0 bases, with 15 bases left in between. The germline CDR1 and CDR2 sequences are MRHNA and SNTAGT. CDR3 residues: CASTPSGEMNTEAFF. The CDR3 DNA is TGTGCCAGCACCCCCTCGGGGGAAATGAACACTGAAGCTTTCTTT.

The chain joins TRBV4-2 to TRBJ2-1; 13 nucleotides match TRBD2. Germline V CDR1 and CDR2: LGHNA, YNFKEQ. The CDR3 contains 15 residues. V shed 4 bases and J 6 bases; nucleotides not matched to a gene: 3. In nucleotides, the CDR3 is TGTGCCAGCAGCCCCACTAGCGGGGGGGCCAATGAGCAGTTCTTC. This translates into CASSPTSGGANEQFF.

The chain combines TRBV15 with TRBJ1-1; D is unresolved. The V end lost 3 bases, the J end lost 1 base, and 12 bases lay between the germline ends. The CDR3 covers 15 residues. From germline, CDR1 is LNHNV and CDR2 YYDKDF (reference sequence). CDR3 in DNA: TGTGCCACCAGCAGCCAAGATTTGGAGAACACTGAAGCTTTCTTT. It codes for CATSSQDLENTEAFF.

For this clonotype: As the CDR3 is not closed by the conserved phenylalanine or tryptophan, this likely results from a read error. No DNA is shown, since the ends of the CDR3 on it are uncertain; the CDR3 is the one TCRdb lists. The genes are TRBV7-9 and TRBJ2-2; the D segment call TRBD1 is taken from the table without a DNA check. Germline CDR1 and CDR2: SEHNR and FQNEAQ (reference sequence). The CDR3 has 14 residues if both end residues are counted. Here the CDR3 reads CASSQYRGPGERLG.

Turning to this clonotype: A much larger clone lies a single base off, so this may be a read error. This chain joins TRBV6-4 and TRBJ2-1; 9 bases align to TRBD2. Germline V gene sequence: CDR1 MRHNA, CDR2 SNTAGT. The CDR3 has 15 residues. Here the CDR3 DNA reads TGTGCCAGCAGTGAAGGCGGGGGGGCCCACAATGAGCATTTCTTC. Encoded protein: CASSEGGGAHNEHFF.

In regard to this clonotype: In this CDR3 the conserved last residue, phenylalanine or tryptophan, is missing, so a read error is likely. The DNA is left out, because the CDR3 cannot be placed on it with certainty; the CDR3 is given as TCRdb lists it. The V and J genes are TRBV4-3 and TRBJ1-6; the DNA was not used to check the table's D call, TRBD1. CDR1 and CDR2 (germline): LGHNA, YSLEER. The CDR3 is made up of 16 amino acids, end residues included. CDR3 sequence reads: CASSQDPGTGGSPRHG.

By share, this clonotype ranks as medium-sized. The chain recombines TRBV4-2 with TRBJ2-7; TRBD1 matches at 8 bases. This CDR3 contains 14 residues. Germline V gene lookup returns CDR1 LGHNA and CDR2 YNFKEQ. With V trimmed by 4 bases and J by 6 bases, 8 bases remained unmatched. The CDR3 sequence: CASSPGQDVGEQYF. CDR3 DNA sequence: TGTGCCAGCAGCCCGGGACAGGACGTCGGCGAGCAGTACTTC.

This clonotype was seen more than once but under ten times. The chain carries TRBV5-5 and TRBJ2-2; possible D gene TRBD2, 5 bases. The CDR3 is 14 residues long. V lost 3 bases and J 5 bases, leaving 11 bases between the germline ends. The germline V gene has CDR1 SGHKS and CDR2 YYEKEE (reference sequence). This CDR3 is CASSSGPGTGELFF. In DNA, the CDR3 is TGTGCCAGCAGCTCAGGTCCGGGAACCGGGGAGCTGTTTTTT. Full variable domain (remainder filled in from reference TRBV5-5 and TRBJ2-2): DAGVTQSPTHLIKTRGQQVTLRCSPISGHKSVSWYQQVLGQGPQFIFQYYEKEERGRGNFPDRFSARQFPNYSSELNVNALLLGDSALYLCASSSGPGTGELFFGEGSRLTVL.

On this clonotype: Its ends do not fully match the called genes, so a read error is possible. The chain has TRBV15 and TRBJ2-7, with D possibly called TRBD1 or TRBD2 (5 bases each). Germline V CDR1 and CDR2: LNHNV, YYDKDF (reference sequence). The CDR3 runs 16 residues. CDR3 coding DNA: TGTGCCACCAGCCCGGCCGAGGGGCAGCCCGACTACGAGCAGTGCTTC. Translating gives CATSPAEGQPDYEQCF. The full variable domain, its missing parts supplied by reference TRBV15 and TRBJ2-7, is DAMVIQNPRYQVTQFGKPVTLSCSQTLNHNVMYWYQQKSSQAPKLLFHYYDKDFNNEADTPDNFQSRRPNTSFCFLDIRSPGLGDTAMYLCATSPAEGQPDYEQCFGPGTRLTVT.

This clonotype showed up just a few times. This chain connects TRBV25-1 to TRBJ2-1, with D perhaps given as TRBD1 or TRBD2 (7 bases each). Germline V gene sequence: CDR1 MGHDK, CDR2 SYGVNS. The CDR3 loop spans 14 amino acids. With 9 bases removed from V and 8 bases from J, the gap between germline ends came to 20 bases. CDR3 sequence: CASGTEREVDEQFF. In nucleotides, the CDR3 is TGTGCCAGTGGGACAGAACGGGAGGTCGATGAGCAGTTCTTC.

The DNA for the CDR3 is TGTGCCAGCAGTGGCGGCGAAAATCAGCCCCAGCATTTT. It yields the protein CASSGGENQPQHF. The J gene is TRBJ1-5, the V gene TRBV6-1, with D hard to call. Trimming took off 4 bases at V and 4 bases at J, with 8 bases between the two ends. This CDR3 comprises 13 residues. The germline CDR1 and CDR2 sequences are MNHNS and SASEGT.